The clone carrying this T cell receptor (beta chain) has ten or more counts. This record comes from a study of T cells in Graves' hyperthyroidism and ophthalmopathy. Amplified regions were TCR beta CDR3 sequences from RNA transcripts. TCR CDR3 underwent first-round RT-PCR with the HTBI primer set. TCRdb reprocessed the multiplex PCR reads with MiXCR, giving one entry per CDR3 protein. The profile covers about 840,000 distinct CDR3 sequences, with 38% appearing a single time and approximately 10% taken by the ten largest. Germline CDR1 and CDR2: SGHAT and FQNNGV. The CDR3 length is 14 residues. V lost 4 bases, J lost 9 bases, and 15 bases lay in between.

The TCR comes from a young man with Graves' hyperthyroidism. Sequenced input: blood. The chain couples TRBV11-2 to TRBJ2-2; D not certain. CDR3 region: CASSSLPRLRELFF. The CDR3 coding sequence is TGTGCCAGCAGCTCCCTCCCGCGGCTCCGGGAGCTGTTTTTT.